The 27 T cell receptor beta chains reported below all come from one sample, sequenced in a study of cytomegalovirus exposure and HLA in healthy donors. The PCR had 60 Vbeta and 13 Jbeta primers. Only in-frame clones appear in the TCRdb table, and some are missing; sequencing was by immunoSEQ multiplex PCR. The profile shows roughly 74,000 clones, about 79% of them singletons. Sequencing input: PBMCs. The receptors stem from a man in his forties or fifties in good health and CMV-seronegative.

The chain carries TRBV4-1 and TRBJ2-1; 8 nucleotides match TRBD2. V lost 0 bases and J lost 12; bases outside the gene matches: 10. Germline V gives CDR1 MGHRA, CDR2 YSYEKL. The CDR3 runs to 15 residues. This chain's CDR3 is CASSQDGSPGGAQFF. The CDR3 DNA reads TGCGCCAGCAGCCAAGATGGAAGTCCCGGGGGGGCGCAGTTCTTC.

In this sample, this clone turned up a few times. The rearrangement joins TRBV27 to TRBJ1-5; TRBD1 matches at 10 bases. Germline V CDR1 and CDR2: MNHEY, SMNVEV (reference sequence). After removal of 4 bases from V and 1 base from J, the junction contained 4 bases not matched to a gene. The CDR3 has 16 amino acids. CDR3 nucleotides: TGTGCCAGCAGTTCCGGACAGGGGGGGAGCAATCAGCCCCAGCATTTT. Its protein product is CASSSGQGGSNQPQHF.

This chain uses TRBV7-6 with TRBJ2-1; maybe TRBD1 (6 bases). The length of the CDR3 is 17 residues. Trimming stripped 1 base from V and 8 bases from J, with 21 bases between. From germline, CDR1 is SGHVS and CDR2 FNYEAQ. Here the CDR3 DNA reads TGTGCCAGCAGCTTAGGGGTCGGGCAGGGGATCTTCGATGAGCAGTTCTTC. Protein: CASSLGVGQGIFDEQFF. The variable domain in full, completed from reference TRBV7-6 and TRBJ2-1, reads GAGVSQSPRYKVTKRGQDVALRCDPISGHVSLYWYRQALGQGPEFLTYFNYEAQQDKSGLPNDRFSAERPEGSISTLTIQRTEQRDSAMYRCASSLGVGQGIFDEQFFGPGTRLTVL.

This clone was seen a single time. The chain is built from TRBV9 and TRBJ1-1; D not resolved. This CDR3 spans 13 amino acids. The V end lost 0 bases, the J end lost 3 bases, and 6 bases lay between the germline ends. The V gene's germline CDR1 is SGDLS and CDR2 YYNGEE. CDR3 protein: CASSVEQYTEAFF. The CDR3 nucleotides are TGTGCCAGCAGCGTAGAACAGTACACTGAAGCTTTCTTT.

The gene calls are TRBV2 and TRBJ2-7, with 7 bases lining up with TRBD1. J lost 3 bases, V lost 10 bases, and 6 bases had no gene match. This CDR3 has 12 residues. From germline, CDR1 is SNHLY and CDR2 FYNNEI. Here the CDR3 DNA reads TGTGCCACCAGACAGGGTAACTACGAGCAGTACTTC. Its protein is CATRQGNYEQYF. Supplemented by reference TRBV2 and TRBJ2-7, the full variable domain reads EPEVTQTPSHQVTQMGQEVILRCVPISNHLYFYWYRQILGQKVEFLVSFYNNEISEKSEIFDDQFSVERPDGSNFTLKIRSTKLEDSAMYFCATRQGNYEQYFGPGTRLTVT.

The chain is built from TRBV6-5 and TRBJ2-1; possible D gene TRBD2, 6 bases. CDR3 length: 14 residues. The V end lost 1 base, the J end lost 8 bases, and 12 bases lay between the germline ends. The germline CDR1 and CDR2 sequences are MNHEY and SVGAGI. CDR3 DNA: TGTGCCAGCAGTTACTTCGGGAGTAGGCATGAGCAGTTCTTC. This gives the protein CASSYFGSRHEQFF.

The J gene is TRBJ2-1, the V gene TRBV5-1; 9 positions match TRBD2. The ends lost 1 base at V and 5 bases at J; junction bases unmatched: 4. Germline CDR1 reads SGHRS; CDR2 reads YFSETQ. This CDR3 contains 15 residues. The CDR3 DNA follows: TGCGCCAGCAGCTTGTTGGCTAGCGGGGACAATGAGCAGTTCTTC. Its protein is CASSLLASGDNEQFF.

In this sample, this clone turned up a few times. The chain couples TRBV18 to TRBJ2-2; perhaps TRBD1 as D (6 bases). V gave up 11 bases and J gave up 4 bases, with 14 bases separating them. The CDR3 runs to 13 residues. Germline CDR1 reads KGHSH; CDR2 reads LQKENI. CDR3 in amino acids: CASGTRSTGELFF. DNA of the CDR3: TGTGCCTCTGGGACAAGAAGCACCGGGGAGCTGTTTTTT.

This clone was seen a handful of times. CDR3 sequence (DNA): TGCGCCAGCGTCGGGGGGAACTCCTACGAGCAGTACTTC. Its protein product is CASVGGNSYEQYF. This chain uses TRBV5-1 with TRBJ2-7; 7 bases map to TRBD2. The germline CDR1 and CDR2 sequences are SGHRS and YFSETQ. With 7 bases clipped from V and 0 bases from J, the junction kept 4 bases outside the gene matches. The CDR3 is made up of 13 amino acids.

This chain links TRBV6-5 with TRBJ2-3; TRBD1 aligns across 7 bases. CDR3 length: 16 residues. J was trimmed by 6 bases and V by 3 bases; bases with no gene match: 12. CDR1 MNHEY and CDR2 SVGAGI come from the germline V gene. The CDR3 DNA follows: TGTGCCAGCAGTTATGGTGTAGGGACAGTTGACGATACGCAGTATTTT. Residues: CASSYGVGTVDDTQYF.

This clone was observed once. The gene calls are TRBV28 and TRBJ1-5, with D tentatively TRBD1 (6 bases). V was cut by 5 bases and J by 6 bases, with 17 bases left in between. Germline V CDR1 and CDR2: MDHEN, SYDVKM. The CDR3 is made up of 15 amino acids. Here the CDR3 DNA reads TGTGCCAGCAGTCAGTGGGGGGGGCTTGGTCAGCCCCAGCATTTT. This sequence encodes CASSQWGGLGQPQHF.

Concerning this clone: A read error may account for a junction end that differs from germline. V gene TRBV7-9 combines with J gene TRBJ2-7; tentatively, D is TRBD2 (5 bases). Per germline, CDR1 SEHNR and CDR2 FQNEAQ (reference sequence). There are 14 residues in the CDR3. CDR3 nucleotide sequence: TGTTCCAGCAGCTTCCAGGACGGGGACTACGAGCAGTACTTC. Translation: CSSSFQDGDYEQYF.

This rearrangement joins TRBV1 to TRBJ2-1; the D call TRBD2 from the table was never checked on the DNA. TRBV1 is assigned pseudogene status. The CDR3 sequence is 15 residues long. For the CDR3, the DNA is TGCACCAGCAGCCCACCGACTAGCGCCTACAATGAGCAGTTCTTC. Translated, it gives CTSSPPTSAYNEQFF.

As regards this clone: Germline is not matched at one junction end, which may reflect a read error. At the DNA level, this CDR3 is encoded by other sequences in the same sample as well. This chain joins TRBV12-5 and TRBJ1-1; 8 bases are a match to TRBD1. The CDR3 is made up of 15 amino acids. Germline V gene sequence: CDR1 LGHNT, CDR2 FRNRAP. The CDR3 protein is CASGSRQGMNTEAFF. CDR3 nucleotide sequence: TGTGCCAGTGGTTCGCGACAGGGGATGAACACTGAAGCTTTCTTT. Drawing the rest from reference TRBV12-5 and TRBJ1-1, the complete variable domain is DARVTQTPRHKVTEMGQEVTMRCQPILGHNTVFWYRQTMMQGLELLAYFRNRAPLDDSGMPKDRFSAEMPDATLATLKIQPSEPRDSAVYFCASGSRQGMNTEAFFGQGTRLTVV.

The J gene is TRBJ2-7, the V gene TRBV5-1; 8 nucleotides align to TRBD1. CDR3 length: 13 residues. The trim removed 6 bases at V and 1 base at J, leaving 3 bases unmatched. Germline V lookup: CDR1 SGHRS, CDR2 YFSETQ. The CDR3 sequence: CASTRQGSYEQYF. CDR3 nucleotide sequence: TGCGCCAGCACCCGACAGGGGTCCTACGAGCAGTACTTC.

V is TRBV9 and J is TRBJ1-1; D is unresolved. V was shortened by 4 bases and J by 11 bases, with 15 bases between the two germline ends. There are 12 residues in the CDR3. In germline, CDR1 is SGDLS, CDR2 YYNGEE. Written as DNA, the CDR3 is TGTGCCAGCAGCATCGGGAATAGGGTTGCTTTCTTT. Protein: CASSIGNRVAFF.

The chain couples TRBV27 to TRBJ2-5; 9 positions agree with TRBD1. Germline V gene lookup returns CDR1 MNHEY and CDR2 SMNVEV (reference sequence). V shed 4 bases and J 8 bases; nucleotides not matched to a gene: 8. The CDR3 runs 14 residues. DNA for the CDR3: TGTGCCAGCAGTTCACGCCGGGACAGGGATACCCAGTACTTC. It encodes CASSSRRDRDTQYF.

The V gene is TRBV5-6, the J gene TRBJ2-7, with D perhaps TRBD1 (6 bases). The germline V and J ends were trimmed by 3 bases and 5 bases, with 15 bases remaining between them. This CDR3 spans 14 amino acids. CDR1 and CDR2 from the germline V gene are SGHDT and YYEEEE. This CDR3 is CASSSLTGRDEQYF. The CDR3 bases are TGTGCCAGCAGCTCTTTAACAGGGCGGGACGAGCAGTACTTC.

The CDR3 bases are TGTGCCAGCAGGCCCACAGGGGTTAATGGCTACACCTTC. It codes for CASRPTGVNGYTF. V usage is TRBV28 and J usage is TRBJ1-2, with 7 bases matching TRBD1. Trimming cost V 6 bases and J 6 bases; bases outside gene matches: 7. Germline assignment: CDR1 MDHEN and CDR2 SYDVKM. The CDR3 contains 13 residues.

The chain links TRBV28 to TRBJ2-7; TRBD1 aligns across 12 bases. Looked up from germline, CDR1 is MDHEN and CDR2 is SYDVKM. The CDR3 extends over 18 amino acids. V lost 5 bases and J lost 3; bases outside the gene matches: 14. The DNA of the CDR3 is TGTGCCAGCAGTCTGGGGACAGGGGGCATCTTAACTTTCTACGAGCAGTACTTC. Translated: CASSLGTGGILTFYEQYF. Variable domain in full (rest from reference TRBV28 and TRBJ2-7): DVKVTQSSRYLVKRTGEKVFLECVQDMDHENMFWYRQDPGLGLRLIYFSYDVKMKEKGDIPEGYSVSREKKERFSLILESASTNQTSMYLCASSLGTGGILTFYEQYFGPGTRLTVT.

The chain carries TRBV28 and TRBJ2-1; TRBD2 matches at 12 bases. Trimming cost V 2 bases and J 8 bases; bases outside gene matches: 4. The CDR3 consists of 15 residues. CDR1 and CDR2 (germline): MDHEN, SYDVKM. In DNA, the CDR3 is TGTGCCAGCAGTTTACGACTAGCGGGAGTTGATGAGCAGTTCTTC. Its translation is CASSLRLAGVDEQFF.

V is TRBV5-1 and J is TRBJ2-1, with 8 bases fitting TRBD2. This CDR3 region has 17 residues. Germline CDR1 is SGHRS and CDR2 is YFSETQ. V dropped 4 bases and J dropped 0; count of bases not matched to a gene: 9. This CDR3 is CASSPIVSGSSYNEQFF. The CDR3 DNA follows: TGCGCCAGCAGCCCGATCGTGAGCGGGAGCTCCTACAATGAGCAGTTCTTC.

The V and J genes are TRBV6-1 and TRBJ2-7, with TRBD2 identical over 10 bases. V was pared by 2 bases and J by 0 bases, with 1 base of the junction left unmatched. There are 15 residues in the CDR3. The germline V gene has CDR1 MNHNS and CDR2 SASEGT. This chain's CDR3 is CASSETSGDSYEQYF. In nucleotides, the CDR3 is TGTGCCAGCAGTGAAACTAGCGGGGACTCCTACGAGCAGTACTTC.

This clone was seen a single time. V usage is TRBV13 and J usage is TRBJ1-3; D remains ambiguous. The CDR3 consists of 15 residues. With 4 bases removed from V and 0 bases from J, the gap between germline ends came to 10 bases. Germline lookup yields CDR1 PRHDT and CDR2 FYEKMQ (reference sequence). This CDR3 reads CASSWEESSGNTIYF. CDR3 in DNA: TGTGCCAGCAGCTGGGAGGAGAGCTCTGGAAACACCATATATTTT.

V and J are TRBV13 and TRBJ2-2, with 14 bases lining up with TRBD2. CDR1 is PRHDT, CDR2 FYEKMQ, per germline (reference sequence). This CDR3 spans 16 amino acids. J was trimmed by 7 bases and V by 4 bases; bases with no gene match: 5. The CDR3 protein is CASSSGLAGAYGELFF. Here the CDR3 DNA reads TGTGCCAGCAGCTCGGGACTAGCGGGAGCTTACGGGGAGCTGTTTTTT.

V is TRBV28 and J is TRBJ1-5; D is ambiguous. CDR3 length: 12 residues. Trimming took off 5 bases at V and 12 bases at J, with 14 bases between the two ends. CDR1 MDHEN and CDR2 SYDVKM come from the germline V gene. In DNA form, the CDR3 reads TGTGCCAGCAGTGATATAACAACCCTCCAGCATTTT. Its translation: CASSDITTLQHF. Full variable domain (outside the CDR3, taken from reference TRBV28 and TRBJ1-5): DVKVTQSSRYLVKRTGEKVFLECVQDMDHENMFWYRQDPGLGLRLIYFSYDVKMKEKGDIPEGYSVSREKKERFSLILESASTNQTSMYLCASSDITTLQHFGDGTRLSIL.

The chain has TRBV2 and TRBJ1-4; D may be TRBD1 (5 bases). V was cut by 4 bases and J by 7 bases, with 16 bases left in between. Germline assignment: CDR1 SNHLY and CDR2 FYNNEI. The CDR3 contains 15 residues. CDR3: CASSVRPGLLEKLFF. CDR3 DNA sequence: TGTGCCAGCAGTGTTCGACCGGGACTTCTTGAAAAACTGTTTTTT.